The sequence of this T cell receptor (beta chain) was determined in a study of CD8+ T cells in alopecia areata. Regarding the study as a whole: Researchers report lesional scalp, most notably alopecia totalis/universalis, outstripped normal scalp in clonality.

Treatment of the sample: oral pan-JAK inhibitor, 5-10 mg twice daily. CDR3 length: 15 residues. Per germline, CDR1 SGHTA and CDR2 FQGNSA. Losses at the gene ends were 3 bases for V and 2 bases for J; bases not matched to a gene: 5. TCR sequencing used cDNA made by reverse transcription of extracted RNA. TCRdb's copy holds only in-frame clones and misses some; the assay was immunoSEQ multiplex PCR. Altogether approximately 210,000 clones are present, approximately 56% being singletons, with the ten largest covering about 3.5%. Turning to this clone: The antigen remains unidentified.

The source material was CD4+ T cells sorted from blood, sampled at week 4, from a patient treated with tofacitinib. The sequence was obtained from a human donor with alopecia areata. The rearrangement links TRBV7-2 to TRBJ2-7; 9 nucleotides align to TRBD1. This CDR3 is CASSLDRGGPYEQYF. DNA for the CDR3: TGTGCCAGCAGCTTGGACAGGGGCGGCCCCTACGAGCAGTACTTC. The variable domain in full, completed from reference TRBV7-2 and TRBJ2-7, reads GAGVSQSPSNKVTEKGKDVELRCDPISGHTALYWYRQSLGQGLEFLIYFQGNSAPDKSGLPSDRFSAERTGGSVSTLTIQRTQQEDSAVYLCASSLDRGGPYEQYFGPGTRLTVT.